This TCR beta chain came from a study of blood T cell repertoires in COVID-19. Study summary: Whether acute or convalescent, the COVID-19 samples came from the United States, Italy and Spain. The cDNA or gDNA used as material had been derived from T cells, B-cell-depleted T cells, or PBMCs.

Germline CDR1 reads MNHEY; CDR2 reads SVGAGI. CDR3 length equals 14 residues. V dropped 0 bases and J dropped 5 bases, with 7 bases sitting between them. Original methodology: For nucleated cells, counts were estimated from reference gene primer amplification. The data were produced by immunoSEQ multiplex PCR, yet TCRdb's version contains in-frame clones alone and is incomplete. The D gene and trimming were derived from the DNA, and the V and J assignments and clone size from that table. This sample has approximately 200,000 clones, with roughly 79% found just once. The gene calls are TRBV6-5 and TRBJ1-4; D call uncertain. The sequenced sample consisted of peripheral blood. This sequence was found in a human donor with acute or convalescent COVID-19. The donor label of this sample is uncertain. The chain's CDR3 is CASSYSARNEKLFF. The CDR3 nucleotides read TGTGCCAGCAGTTACTCGGCAAGAAATGAAAAACTGTTTTTT.